This T cell receptor beta chain was obtained from a study of cytomegalovirus exposure and HLA in healthy donors. Overall study results and limits: While the bulk of TCR sequences proved rare, some public TCRs turned up in many donors. The study flagged some 170 TCR beta chains as cytomegalovirus-associated.

TCRdb keeps only in-frame clones here, not all; method: immunoSEQ multiplex PCR. In the table there are approximately 300,000 clones, just over 85% of which are singletons. Note on this clone: What it recognizes is unknown.

CDR3 length equals 11 residues. The germline gives CDR1 GTSNPN, CDR2 SVGIG (reference sequence). V dropped 0 bases and J dropped 12 bases, with 11 bases sitting between them. Sequenced material: PBMCs. This chain links TRBV30 with TRBJ1-2, with D tentatively TRBD1 (6 bases). This receptor was identified in a woman between 18 and 29 years old in good health and CMV-seronegative. The CDR3 nucleotides are TGTGCCTGGAGTGTTGGGGGCGCGAACACCTTC. Its translation: CAWSVGGANTF.